Detailed here is one TCR beta chain. This clonotype was observed a few times. What antigen it recognizes has not been identified. No per-base quality is available; no much larger clone lies one base away. Ficoll-Paque density gradient centrifugation was used to isolate PBMCs. The data stem from a study of T-cell memory formation after mild COVID-19 (dated by TCRdb to about 2021). General notes on the study: TCR sequence clusters from the two donors were largely donor specific. In two donors, T-cell clones that expanded and contracted after mild COVID-19 were followed by sequencing TCRalpha and TCRbeta repertoires longitudinally. The cohort comprised two young, previously healthy adult volunteers, one female and one male.

Findings and caveats that apply to the study as a whole: SARS-CoV-2 specificity was not confirmed for the second-wave clones peaking on day 37. The detection of some responding clones in pre-infection memory suggests that pre-existing cross-reactive memory T cells joined the SARS-CoV-2 response. Only a couple of mild cases were covered in the study, and larger cohorts including severe cases with pre-infection samples were considered necessary. Contracting CD4+ clones were found mainly in CM and EM memory subsets, while CD8+ clones were enriched in EMRA. Clones that contracted from day 15 to 85 showed balanced CD4/CD8 phenotypes, whereas a second wave of clones that expanded from day 15 to 37 leaned towards CD4+.

The reads were generated on an Illumina NovaSeq 6000. TCRalpha and TCRbeta cDNA libraries were built by 5'RACE with constant-segment primers, adding sample barcodes and unique molecular identifiers. RNA was extracted from every sample with Trizol reagent. The libraries were amplified in two PCR steps, and the second step added a second sample barcode and Illumina TruSeq adapters. Sequencing of the libraries was done on an Illumina NovaSeq, producing 2 x 150 bp paired-end reads. In the authors' own workflow: The reads were demultiplexed and collapsed into UMI-guided consensus sequences using migec v1.2.7. With mixcr v2.1.11, UMI consensuses were aligned to TRA and TRB V and J templates and assembled into clonotypes. Clonotypes were classified as expanded or contracted when called significant by both edgeR and NoisET, with noise models trained on biological replicates. edgeR calls used a false discovery rate-adjusted p below 0.01 and a log2 fold-change threshold of 1. PCA with hierarchical clustering of max-normalized trajectories of the 1000 most abundant clonotypes was used as exploratory dynamics analysis. The CD4 or CD8 phenotype of responding clones was assigned using the separately sequenced CD4+ and CD8+ repertoires. In TCRdb, the public reads were trimmed at Q25 with fastp and aligned with MiXCR, with productive beta chains retained. Identical CDR3 proteins give one entry, which carries the most common genes and DNA. The V and J calls follow TCRdb's processing rather than the paper's. The sample table records some 310,000 distinct CDR3 sequences; roughly 20% of these occur just once. The ten top clones hold about 21% of the sample.

Trimming takes 6 bases off V and 10 bases off J; junction bases not matched to a gene: 11. The CDR3 starts with the cysteine, ends with the phenylalanine, and has 15 residues. Solely the CDR3 DNA is kept, with 45 bases framed from the first base. Sequencing was carried out using PBMCs or a T cell subset sorted from them (not recorded which). The receptor was isolated from a man between 18 and 29 years old who had mild COVID-19 (a few samples of this study predate the infection). The sample titles of this study are shuffled in the database, so cell type and time point are left out; the donor was told from shared clones. The chain employs TRBV12-3 or TRBV12-4 and TRBJ1-6; TRBD1 aligns with 8 central bases. The nucleotide sequence is TGTGCCAGCAGCCCCGGACAGGGTGAAGTATCACCCCTCCACTTT. Its translation reads: CASSPGQGEVSPLHF.